Sequencing of this TCR beta chain was carried out in a study of control samples from healthy donors and cancer patients. Generated by immunoSEQ multiplex PCR, the TCRdb table keeps only in-frame clones and is missing some. The top ten hold around 8.7% of the sample, which has approximately 120,000 clones, more than 75% seen once. Germline V gene lookup returns CDR1 SGHDN and CDR2 FVKESK. After removal of 1 base from V and 3 bases from J, the junction contained 6 bases not matched to a gene. The CDR3 contains 15 residues. The specimen was blood. This receptor was obtained from a man between 40 and 49 years old in good health. This chain uses TRBV14 with TRBJ2-7, with 7 positions matching TRBD1. CDR3 nucleotides: TGTGCCAGCAGCCAAGCGGTTGCAGGGGGCTACGAGCAGTACTTC. Its protein product is CASSQAVAGGYEQYF.